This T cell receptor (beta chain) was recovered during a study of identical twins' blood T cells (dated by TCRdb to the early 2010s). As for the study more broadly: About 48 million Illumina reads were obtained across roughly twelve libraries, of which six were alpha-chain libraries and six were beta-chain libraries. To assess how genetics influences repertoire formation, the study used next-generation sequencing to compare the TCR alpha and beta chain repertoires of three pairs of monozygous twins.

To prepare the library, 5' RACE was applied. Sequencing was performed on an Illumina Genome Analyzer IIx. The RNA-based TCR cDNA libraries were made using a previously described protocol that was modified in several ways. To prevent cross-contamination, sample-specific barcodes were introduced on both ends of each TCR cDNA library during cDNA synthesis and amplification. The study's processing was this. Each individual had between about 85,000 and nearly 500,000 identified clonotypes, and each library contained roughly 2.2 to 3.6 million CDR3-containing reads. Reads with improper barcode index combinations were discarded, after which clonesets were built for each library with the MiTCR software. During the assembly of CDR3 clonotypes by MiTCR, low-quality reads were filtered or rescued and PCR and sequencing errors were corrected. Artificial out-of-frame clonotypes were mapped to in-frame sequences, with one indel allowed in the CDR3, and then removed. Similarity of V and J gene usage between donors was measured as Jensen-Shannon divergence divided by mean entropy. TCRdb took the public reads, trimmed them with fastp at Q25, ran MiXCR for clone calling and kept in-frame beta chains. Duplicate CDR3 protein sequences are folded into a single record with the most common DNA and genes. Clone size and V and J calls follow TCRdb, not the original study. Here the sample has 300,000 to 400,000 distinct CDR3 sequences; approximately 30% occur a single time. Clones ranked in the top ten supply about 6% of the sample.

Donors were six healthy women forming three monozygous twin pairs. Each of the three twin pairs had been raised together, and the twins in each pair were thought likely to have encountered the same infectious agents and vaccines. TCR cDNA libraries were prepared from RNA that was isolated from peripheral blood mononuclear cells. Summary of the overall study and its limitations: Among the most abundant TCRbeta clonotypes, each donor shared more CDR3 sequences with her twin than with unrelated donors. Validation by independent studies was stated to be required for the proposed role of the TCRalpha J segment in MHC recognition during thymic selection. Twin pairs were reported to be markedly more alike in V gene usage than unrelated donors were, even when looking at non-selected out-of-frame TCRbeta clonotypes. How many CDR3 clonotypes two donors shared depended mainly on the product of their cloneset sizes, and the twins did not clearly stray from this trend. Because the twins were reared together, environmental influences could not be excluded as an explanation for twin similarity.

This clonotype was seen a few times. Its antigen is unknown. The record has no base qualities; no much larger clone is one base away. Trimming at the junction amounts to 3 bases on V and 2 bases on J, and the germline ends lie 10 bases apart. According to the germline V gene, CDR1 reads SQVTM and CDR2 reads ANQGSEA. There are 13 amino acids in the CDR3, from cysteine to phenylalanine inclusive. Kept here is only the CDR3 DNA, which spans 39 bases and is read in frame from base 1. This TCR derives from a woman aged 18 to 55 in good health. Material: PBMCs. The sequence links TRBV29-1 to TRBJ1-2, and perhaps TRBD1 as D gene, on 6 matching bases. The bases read TGCAGCGTTGAGGCGACAGGCAACTATGGCTACACCTTC. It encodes CSVEATGNYGYTF.